Below, 13 T cell receptor beta chains from the same sample are listed, as sequenced in a study of T cells after yellow fever vaccination (dated by TCRdb to the late 2010s). The treatment or condition label, read with the paper, signifies: live attenuated yellow fever vaccine strain. Library generation was performed with 5' RACE. TCRdb names Illumina NovaSeq 6000 as the instrument used. TCRdb cleaned the public reads at Q25 with fastp, built clones with MiXCR and kept in-frame beta chains. Duplicate CDR3 protein sequences are folded into a single record with the most common DNA and genes. This sample comprises approximately 450,000 distinct CDR3 sequences, around 20% of them detected only once. 15% to 20% of the sample is held by the ten biggest clonotypes. Sequencing used PBMCs, obtained before the yellow fever booster vaccination. The receptors come from a man aged 18 to 29 who received the YFV17D yellow fever vaccine.

This clonotype was seen more than once but under ten times. V usage is TRBV20-1 and J usage is TRBJ2-7, with no clear D. V dropped 4 bases and J dropped 3 bases, with 7 bases sitting between them. The CDR3 runs to 11 residues. Germline CDR1 is DFQATT and CDR2 is SNEGSKA (reference sequence). CDR3 sequence: CSAKSDYEQYV. CDR3 bases: TGCAGTGCTAAAAGTGACTACGAGCAGTACGTC.

The chain links TRBV12-3 or TRBV12-4 to TRBJ1-6, with a tentative D call TRBD1 (5 bases). This CDR3 region has 15 residues. V lost 3 bases, J lost 7 bases, and 13 bases lay in between. CDR3 DNA sequence: TGTGCCAGCAGTTTTATGGGACCGAGAAATTCACCCCTCCACTTT. Translated, it gives CASSFMGPRNSPLHF.

The chain links TRBV6-5 to TRBJ1-1; TRBD1 agrees at 7 bases. Unmatched junction bases numbered 11, after V lost 8 bases and J lost 11 bases. Germline V gene lookup returns CDR1 MNHEY and CDR2 SVGAGI. The CDR3 is 12 residues long. The CDR3 sequence: CASQSSGQVAFF. The DNA for the CDR3 is TGTGCCAGCCAATCTAGTGGACAGGTGGCTTTCTTT.

The chain carries TRBV5-1 and TRBJ2-3; D may be TRBD2 (7 bases). Germline values: CDR1 SGHRS, CDR2 YFSETQ. CDR3 length equals 17 residues. V was shortened by 0 bases and J by 3 bases, with 17 bases between the two germline ends. The CDR3 nucleotides read TGCGCCAGCAGCTTGGGCGGGGGCCCACAGCGGACAGATACGCAGTATTTT. Its translation: CASSLGGGPQRTDTQYF.

The gene calls are TRBV6-2 or TRBV6-3 and TRBJ1-2, with D unresolved. The CDR3 totals 18 residues. Germline V gene lookup returns CDR1 MNHEY and CDR2 SVGEGT. The V end was cut by 3 bases, the J end by 6 bases, with 26 bases between. The DNA for the CDR3 is TGTGCCAGCAGTTATTTTGACACCCTGGAGGCCTTAACTAATGGCTACACCTTC. It encodes CASSYFDTLEALTNGYTF.

This clonotype was picked up a small number of times. This chain connects TRBV12-3 or TRBV12-4 to TRBJ1-4, with unresolved D. Trimming shortened V by 5 bases and J by 10 bases, and 17 bases separated the two germline ends. CDR3 size: 14 residues. CDR3 residues: CASSETTPRGKLFF. CDR3 nucleotides: TGTGCCAGCAGTGAGACTACCCCCCGGGGAAAACTGTTTTTT.

This clonotype was counted only a few times. V usage is TRBV4-1 and J usage is TRBJ2-3; unclear D gene. CDR1 and CDR2 (germline): MGHRA, YSYEKL. This CDR3 comprises 14 residues. Trimming removed 0 bases from V and 1 base from J, with 5 bases in between. The DNA for the CDR3 is TGCGCCAGCAGCCAAGAGGCAGGCACAGATACGCAGTATTTT. Amino acids: CASSQEAGTDTQYF.

The chain carries TRBV7-9 and TRBJ2-5; a weak D match, TRBD2 (5 bases). Trimming removed 2 bases at V and 4 bases at J, with 14 bases between. The CDR3 loop spans 15 amino acids. CDR1 is SEHNR, CDR2 FQNEAQ, per germline (reference sequence). The CDR3 protein is CASSLFSGDTETQYF. CDR3 nucleotide sequence: TGTGCCAGCAGCTTATTCTCCGGGGATACAGAGACCCAGTACTTC.

This clonotype was counted between two and nine times. This sequence joins TRBV3-1 and TRBJ2-1; 7 nucleotides line up with TRBD1. V trimming: 6 bases; J trimming: 3 bases; junction bases outside the gene matches: 8. The germline V gene has CDR1 LGHDT and CDR2 YNNKEL (reference sequence). This CDR3 spans 15 amino acids. The CDR3 DNA sequence: TGTGCCAGCAGTCTTGACAGGGCTGACTACAATGAGCAGTTCTTC. Amino acids: CASSLDRADYNEQFF.

J is TRBJ2-1 and V is TRBV12-3 or TRBV12-4; 8 bases are a match to TRBD1. CDR3 length: 14 residues. The ends lost 0 bases at V and 9 bases at J; junction bases unmatched: 4. The CDR3 DNA follows: TGTGCCAGCAGTTTAGCCAGGGGGCTTGGTGAGCAGTTCTTC. Its translation is CASSLARGLGEQFF.

The V call is TRBV9, the J call TRBJ2-1; TRBD2 might be the D (6 bases). The V end was cut by 2 bases, the J end by 1 base, with 10 bases between. Germline V gene sequence: CDR1 SGDLS, CDR2 YYNGEE. The CDR3 loop spans 15 amino acids. The CDR3 spells CASSVLAWSYNEQFF. CDR3 nucleotide sequence: TGTGCCAGCAGCGTTCTAGCGTGGTCCTACAATGAGCAGTTCTTC.

The chain has TRBV7-9 and TRBJ1-2; D possibly corresponds to TRBD1 (6 bases). The CDR3 is made up of 15 amino acids. The germline V gene encodes CDR1 SEHNR and CDR2 FQNEAQ (reference sequence). Trimming left V 3 bases short and J 4 bases short, with 15 bases between. CDR3 DNA sequence: TGTGCCAGCAGCTTGCCGGGGGGCAAAGGCTATGGCTACACCTTC. Its translation: CASSLPGGKGYGYTF.

Details on this clonotype: One junction end does not reproduce the germline sequence, and a read error may be involved. J is TRBJ2-1 and V is TRBV20-1; either TRBD1 or TRBD2 may supply D (5 bases each). This CDR3 comprises 15 residues. CDR1 is DFQATT and CDR2 is SNEGSKA in the germline V gene (reference sequence). The CDR3 DNA reads TGCAGTGTCCCCGGGACGGCGGGTGTGTACAATGAGGAGTTCTTC. Its protein is CSVPGTAGVYNEEFF.